The 20 T cell receptor beta chains listed next were all sequenced from one sample in a study of T cells after yellow fever vaccination. Using its own MiXCR run on the 5' RACE reads, TCRdb lists one record per CDR3 protein. The data contain hundreds of thousands of distinct CDR3 sequences, 8.7% of them seen just once; the ten biggest clones take up about 20%. Sequencing was performed on PBMCs, taken on the day of the first yellow fever vaccination. These TCRs come from a man between 18 and 29 years old who received the YFV17D yellow fever vaccine.

V gene TRBV7-9 combines with J gene TRBJ2-7, with D unclear. Germline V gives CDR1 SEHNR, CDR2 FQNEAQ (reference sequence). This CDR3 is 13 amino acids long. V shed 5 bases and J shed 0 bases, with 8 bases lying between them. The CDR3 reads CASSPENSYEQYF. The CDR3 DNA is TGTGCCAGCAGCCCCGAGAACTCCTACGAGCAGTACTTC.

This rearrangement joins TRBV7-3 to TRBJ2-1, with a tentative D call TRBD2 (5 bases). CDR1 and CDR2 (germline): SGHTA, FQGTGA. This CDR3 region has 15 residues. V was shortened by 10 bases and J by 0 bases, with 16 bases between the two germline ends. CDR3: CATRRTASSYNEQFF. CDR3 bases: TGTGCCACCCGGAGGACGGCAAGCTCCTACAATGAGCAGTTCTTC.

V is TRBV5-1 and J is TRBJ1-6; no firm D call. Germline assignment: CDR1 SGHRS and CDR2 YFSETQ. V lost 5 bases to trimming and J lost 0 bases, with 9 bases between them. The CDR3 has 15 residues. Here the CDR3 reads CASSSAGSYNSPLHF. In DNA, the CDR3 is TGCGCCAGCAGTTCGGCCGGCTCCTATAATTCACCCCTCCACTTT. Full variable domain (remainder filled in from reference TRBV5-1 and TRBJ1-6): KAGVTQTPRYLIKTRGQQVTLSCSPISGHRSVSWYQQTPGQGLQFLFEYFSETQRNKGNFPGRFSGRQFSNSRSEMNVSTLELGDSALYLCASSSAGSYNSPLHFGNGTRLTVT.

The sample holds a few counts of this clonotype. This sequence joins TRBV7-2 and TRBJ2-5; maybe TRBD2 (6 bases). Per the germline V gene, CDR1 is SGHTA and CDR2 is FQGNSA. The CDR3 length is 14 residues. Trimming took off 3 bases at V and 2 bases at J, with 10 bases between the two ends. DNA of the CDR3: TGTGCCAGCAGCTTTATGGGGGGTCAAGAGACCCAGTACTTC. This encodes CASSFMGGQETQYF.

This clonotype was observed a handful of times. This chain uses TRBV4-3 with TRBJ1-3, with a tentative D call TRBD1 (6 bases). Germline V lookup: CDR1 LGHNA, CDR2 YSLEER. V lost 4 bases to trimming and J lost 4 bases, with 14 bases between them. This CDR3 is built from 15 residues. DNA of the CDR3: TGCGCCAGCAGCCGTCTACAGGGAGCCGGAAACACCATATATTTT. Translating it yields CASSRLQGAGNTIYF.

The CDR3 protein is CASSRGGTARSPLHF. The CDR3 bases are TGTGCCAGCAGTAGGGGGGGTACGGCAAGATCACCCCTCCACTTT. The chain has TRBV6-1 and TRBJ1-6; weak D call: TRBD1 (6 bases). Germline loops: CDR1 MNHNS, CDR2 SASEGT. The V end lost 5 bases, the J end lost 10 bases, and 18 bases lay between the germline ends. The length of the CDR3 is 15 residues.

This clonotype has just a few counts. V usage is TRBV29-1 and J usage is TRBJ1-1, with D possibly being TRBD1 (5 bases). Between the trimmed V and J ends, which lost 4 bases and 3 bases, there was a span of 15 bases. Germline CDR1 SQVTM, CDR2 ANQGSEA. The CDR3 is made up of 14 amino acids. DNA for the CDR3: TGCAGCGTTGTCGGGGACGGATCGGACACTGAAGCTTTCTTT. This codes for CSVVGDGSDTEAFF.

A few counts support this clonotype. The chain joins TRBV27 to TRBJ1-2; 8 nucleotides align to TRBD1. Trimming cost V 4 bases and J 4 bases; bases outside gene matches: 5. Germline assignment: CDR1 MNHEY and CDR2 SMNVEV (reference sequence). The CDR3 totals 14 residues. The CDR3 loop reads CASSSAGGAYGYTF. CDR3 DNA: TGTGCCAGCAGTTCCGCAGGGGGCGCCTATGGCTACACCTTC.

There are a few counts of this clonotype. V usage is TRBV20-1 and J usage is TRBJ2-3; 7 bases agree with TRBD2. Germline V gives CDR1 DFQATT, CDR2 SNEGSKA (reference sequence). The V gene end was trimmed by 4 bases and the J gene end by 2 bases; junction bases not matched to a gene: 6. The CDR3 has 14 residues. The DNA for the CDR3 is TGCAGTGCTATTCTGCGGGGGATCACAGATACGCAGTATTTT. It encodes CSAILRGITDTQYF.

The J gene is TRBJ2-3, the V gene TRBV4-1, with D perhaps TRBD1 (7 bases). This CDR3 has 17 residues. Germline loops: CDR1 MGHRA, CDR2 YSYEKL. Trimming took 0 bases from V and 2 from J, leaving 15 bases between them. The chain's CDR3 is CASSQDVRGEDTDTQYF. CDR3 coding DNA: TGCGCCAGCAGCCAAGATGTCAGGGGGGAAGACACAGATACGCAGTATTTT.

The chain employs TRBV6-1 and TRBJ1-5; unclear D gene. Germline V gives CDR1 MNHNS, CDR2 SASEGT. V was shortened by 11 bases and J by 6 bases, with 8 bases between the two germline ends. The CDR3 has 10 residues. Here the CDR3 reads CASGVQPQHF. DNA for the CDR3: TGTGCCTCAGGAGTTCAGCCCCAGCATTTT.

This clonotype was counted only a few times. V gene TRBV29-1 combines with J gene TRBJ1-2; 8 bases fit TRBD1. Germline V gene lookup returns CDR1 SQVTM and CDR2 ANQGSEA. This CDR3 region has 12 residues. V dropped 7 bases and J dropped 1; count of bases not matched to a gene: 2. CDR3 region: CSEGQVNYGYTF. In nucleotides, the CDR3 is TGCAGCGAGGGACAGGTTAACTATGGCTACACCTTC.

In this sample, this clonotype turned up once. The chain recombines TRBV7-6 with TRBJ1-1; D remains ambiguous. Germline V gene lookup returns CDR1 SGHVS and CDR2 FNYEAQ. The CDR3 loop spans 15 amino acids. Trimming removed 4 bases from V and 1 base from J, with 13 bases in between. CDR3 nucleotide sequence: TGTGCCAGCAGCTCCGGTGCGTTTACGAACACTGAAGCTTTCTTT. It specifies CASSSGAFTNTEAFF.

This clonotype showed up many times. The V call is TRBV29-1, the J call TRBJ1-1; D is uncertain. The CDR3 contains 11 residues. Per germline, CDR1 SQVTM and CDR2 ANQGSEA. The V end lost 3 bases, the J end lost 10 bases, and 12 bases lay between the germline ends. CDR3 region: CSVDRGTRAFF. Here the CDR3 DNA reads TGCAGCGTTGATCGAGGCACTAGAGCTTTCTTT.

This clonotype was counted a few times. The chain is built from TRBV6-6 and TRBJ2-3, with a weak D call TRBD1 (5 bases). The CDR3 runs 13 residues. Trimming stripped 6 bases from V and 4 bases from J, with 11 bases between. Germline CDR1 and CDR2: MNHNY and SVGAGI (reference sequence). This CDR3 is CASRRGPPDTQYF. The CDR3 DNA follows: TGTGCCAGCAGAAGGGGTCCCCCAGATACGCAGTATTTT.

This clonotype turned up a few times. This chain connects TRBV7-3 to TRBJ2-1, with D perhaps TRBD2 (7 bases). V dropped 1 base and J dropped 7 bases, with 14 bases sitting between them. The CDR3 is 15 residues long. Germline CDR1 SGHTA, CDR2 FQGTGA. CDR3: CASSLMGGAWNEQFF. CDR3 nucleotides: TGTGCCAGCAGCTTAATGGGGGGGGCTTGGAATGAGCAGTTCTTC.

This chain connects TRBV9 to TRBJ2-1; perhaps TRBD2 as D (5 bases). CDR1 and CDR2 (germline): SGDLS, YYNGEE. V lost 2 bases to trimming and J lost 2 bases, with 20 bases between them. The CDR3 is 18 amino acids. CDR3 bases: TGTGCCAGCAGCGTTGGGCTAGCTCGGGCTCTGACCTACAATGAGCAGTTCTTC. Protein sequence: CASSVGLARALTYNEQFF.

This chain links TRBV6-2 or TRBV6-3 with TRBJ2-3; D is unresolved. CDR1 MNHEY and CDR2 SVGEGT come from the germline V gene. The CDR3 loop spans 13 amino acids. The V end was cut by 7 bases, the J end by 4 bases, with 12 bases between. The CDR3 is CASTGSWADTQYF. The CDR3 DNA follows: TGTGCCAGCACTGGATCGTGGGCAGATACGCAGTATTTT.

This clonotype was seen at least ten times. The chain couples TRBV7-9 to TRBJ2-1; D gene uncertain. The CDR3 has 15 amino acids. Trimming removed 1 base at V and 3 bases at J, with 10 bases between. Germline CDR1 SEHNR, CDR2 FQNEAQ (reference sequence). The CDR3 protein is CASSLVYSYYNEQFF. In DNA, the CDR3 is TGTGCCAGCAGCTTAGTTTATAGCTACTACAATGAGCAGTTCTTC. The entire variable domain, with the rest obtained from reference TRBV7-9 and TRBJ2-1, is as follows: DTGVSQNPRHKITKRGQNVTFRCDPISEHNRLYWYRQTLGQGPEFLTYFQNEAQLEKSRLLSDRFSAERPKGSFSTLEIQRTEQGDSAMYLCASSLVYSYYNEQFFGPGTRLTVL.

This chain links TRBV5-1 with TRBJ2-2; tentative D call: TRBD1 (6 bases). Trimming took off 3 bases at V and 3 bases at J, with 9 bases between the two ends. The CDR3 totals 14 residues. Per germline, CDR1 SGHRS and CDR2 YFSETQ. The CDR3 loop is CASSWDTYTGELFF. In DNA form, the CDR3 reads TGCGCCAGCAGCTGGGACACCTACACCGGGGAGCTGTTTTTT.